Below are 23 T cell receptor beta chains sequenced from a single sample in a study of shared clonotypes between healthy human individuals. Clones were sequenced by immunoSEQ multiplex PCR, and TCRdb holds only the in-frame ones, with some missing. The profile covers about a million clones, with roughly 72% appearing a single time and around 1.5% taken by the ten largest. Source material: memory CD4+ T cells sorted from blood. Subset defined: CD45RA-negative fraction. These receptors originate from a man aged 18 to 29 in good health.

V usage is TRBV5-6 and J usage is TRBJ2-7; no clear D gene. Germline V gene data show CDR1 as SGHDT and CDR2 as YYEEEE. Between the trimmed V and J ends, which lost 3 bases and 3 bases, there was a span of 10 bases. The CDR3 consists of 13 residues. The CDR3 region has the DNA TGTGCCAGCAGCTATAGACGCAACTACGAGCAGTACTTC. It translates to CASSYRRNYEQYF.

As concerns this clone: The same CDR3 also results from other DNA sequences found in this sample. DNA of the CDR3: TGTGCCAGCTCACCTGACCGGCTCTATGGCTACACCTTC. This translates into CASSPDRLYGYTF. This chain connects TRBV18 to TRBJ1-2; D not resolved. The germline gives CDR1 KGHSH, CDR2 LQKENI. V lost 3 bases and J 4 bases, leaving 9 bases between the germline ends. The CDR3 is 13 residues long.

The chain couples TRBV23-1 to TRBJ1-1; perhaps TRBD1 as D (5 bases). TRBV23-1 is sorted into the ORF group, with uncertain function. The CDR3 runs to 14 residues. Between the trimmed V and J ends, which lost 0 bases and 6 bases, there was a span of 11 bases. The chain's CDR3 is CASSQSRDGSEAFF. CDR3 nucleotide sequence: TGCGCCAGCAGTCAATCAAGGGACGGATCTGAAGCTTTCTTT.

The CDR3 DNA reads as TGTGCCTGGAGGGCAGACTCCTACAATGAGCAGTTCTTC. This encodes CAWRADSYNEQFF. V gene TRBV30 combines with J gene TRBJ2-1; D remains ambiguous. The CDR3 contains 13 residues. Trimming left V 3 bases short and J 0 bases short, with 6 bases between. Germline CDR1 is GTSNPN and CDR2 is SVGIG (reference sequence).

The rearrangement uses TRBV10-3 and TRBJ2-7; D not resolved. There are 13 residues in the CDR3. Trimming removed 3 bases from V and 0 bases from J, with 6 bases in between. Germline V lookup: CDR1 ENHRY, CDR2 SYGVKD. The DNA of the CDR3 is TGTGCCATCAGTGATGGTTTCTCCTACGAGCAGTACTTC. It encodes CAISDGFSYEQYF.

V usage is TRBV6-5 and J usage is TRBJ2-7; 10 positions agree with TRBD2. The CDR3 has 16 residues. Germline-derived CDR1 and CDR2 are MNHEY and SVGAGI. V was clipped by 0 bases and J by 2 bases; unmatched bases: 4. The CDR3 DNA reads as TGTGCCAGCAGTTACTCCCTAACTAGCGGGGCCTACGAGCAGTACTTC. This gives the protein CASSYSLTSGAYEQYF.

Details on this clone: The sample carries other DNA sequences with the same CDR3. This chain links TRBV7-2 with TRBJ2-7; D unclear. CDR3 length: 11 residues. The ends were cut back, 1 base at V and 4 bases at J, with 2 bases in the middle. Germline CDR1 SGHTA, CDR2 FQGNSA. CDR3 region: CASSLVYEQYF. CDR3 sequence (DNA): TGTGCCAGCAGCTTAGTTTACGAGCAGTACTTC. The full variable domain, completed using reference TRBV7-2 and TRBJ2-7, is GAGVSQSPSNKVTEKGKDVELRCDPISGHTALYWYRQSLGQGLEFLIYFQGNSAPDKSGLPSDRFSAERTGGSVSTLTIQRTQQEDSAVYLCASSLVYEQYFGPGTRLTVT.

The V and J genes are TRBV30 and TRBJ1-2; D is undetermined. The V and J ends lost 1 base and 7 bases respectively, with 10 bases between them. Per germline, CDR1 GTSNPN and CDR2 SVGIG (reference sequence). This CDR3 region has 12 residues. The CDR3 loop reads CAWSAGGPGYTF. In DNA, the CDR3 is TGTGCCTGGAGTGCGGGTGGTCCTGGCTACACCTTC.

The gene calls are TRBV19 and TRBJ2-2; no firm D call. Germline V CDR1 and CDR2: LNHDA, SQIVND (reference sequence). V was pared by 7 bases and J by 2 bases, with 8 bases between. The length of the CDR3 is 13 residues. For the CDR3, the DNA is TGTGCCAGTACTACCATCAACACCGGGGAGCTGTTTTTT. Translating gives CASTTINTGELFF.

This clone was detected only a few times. V gene TRBV6-6 combines with J gene TRBJ2-7; D gene uncertain. The CDR3 consists of 14 residues. The germline V gene encodes CDR1 MNHNY and CDR2 SVGAGI (reference sequence). The V end lost 6 bases, the J end lost 2 bases, and 14 bases lay between the germline ends. The CDR3 region is CASSLKKETYEQYF. In DNA, the CDR3 is TGTGCCAGCAGCCTGAAAAAGGAGACCTACGAGCAGTACTTC.

The chain recombines TRBV5-4 with TRBJ1-2; a weak D match, TRBD1 (6 bases). CDR1 and CDR2 from the germline V gene are SGHNT and YYREEE (reference sequence). The CDR3 extends over 13 amino acids. Trimming removed 4 bases from V and 5 bases from J, with 12 bases in between. The CDR3 sequence: CASSQKRGYGYTF. The CDR3 coding sequence is TGTGCCAGCAGCCAGAAGAGGGGGTATGGCTACACCTTC.

This chain connects TRBV19 to TRBJ1-2, with TRBD1 as a possible D gene (6 bases). The CDR3 contains 15 residues. V was shortened by 4 bases and J by 5 bases, with 17 bases between the two germline ends. CDR1 and CDR2 from the germline V gene are LNHDA and SQIVND (reference sequence). CDR3 region: CASSTGTGAIYGYTF. For the CDR3, the DNA is TGTGCCAGTAGTACGGGGACGGGGGCAATTTATGGCTACACCTTC.

The chain links TRBV7-9 to TRBJ2-3, with TRBD1 as a possible D gene (6 bases). Germline V gives CDR1 SEHNR, CDR2 FQNEAQ (reference sequence). This CDR3 is built from 15 residues. Trimming removed 8 bases from V and 5 bases from J, with 20 bases in between. CDR3 residues: CASALRGGAVDTQYF. CDR3 DNA: TGTGCCAGCGCTCTACGAGGGGGAGCGGTAGATACGCAGTATTTT.

V is TRBV15 and J is TRBJ1-1; D is possibly TRBD1 (6 bases). V was pared by 4 bases and J by 6 bases, with 12 bases between. Looked up from germline, CDR1 is LNHNV and CDR2 is YYDKDF (reference sequence). The CDR3 covers 13 residues. The DNA for the CDR3 is TGTGCCACCAGCACTACAGGGAGCTCTGAAGCTTTCTTT. Protein sequence: CATSTTGSSEAFF. The complete variable domain, with remaining parts taken from reference TRBV15 and TRBJ1-1, reads DAMVIQNPRYQVTQFGKPVTLSCSQTLNHNVMYWYQQKSSQAPKLLFHYYDKDFNNEADTPDNFQSRRPNTSFCFLDIRSPGLGDTAMYLCATSTTGSSEAFFGQGTRLTVV.

The V call is TRBV10-3, the J call TRBJ2-3, with D maybe TRBD2 (5 bases). The CDR3 extends over 16 amino acids. V dropped 2 bases and J dropped 0 bases, with 12 bases sitting between them. CDR1 ENHRY and CDR2 SYGVKD come from the germline V gene. The CDR3 here is CAISEADRGSTDTQYF. In DNA form, the CDR3 reads TGTGCCATCAGTGAGGCGGACCGAGGGAGCACAGATACGCAGTATTTT.

The V and J genes are TRBV30 and TRBJ1-1; TRBD1 might be the D (6 bases). The V end lost 1 base, the J end lost 11 bases, and 17 bases lay between the germline ends. From germline, CDR1 is GTSNPN and CDR2 SVGIG (reference sequence). This CDR3 comprises 13 residues. CDR3 sequence reads: CAWSGGLDGWAFF. Here the CDR3 DNA reads TGTGCCTGGAGTGGGGGGCTCGATGGGTGGGCTTTCTTT.

This clone has just a few counts. At the DNA level, this CDR3 is encoded by other sequences in the same sample as well. The chain links TRBV20-1 to TRBJ2-1, with D hard to call. Looked up from germline, CDR1 is DFQATT and CDR2 is SNEGSKA (reference sequence). V lost 2 bases, J lost 5 bases, and 1 base lay in between. CDR3 length: 10 residues. The CDR3, as DNA: TGCAGTGCTAGAAACAATGAGCAGTTCTTC. Its protein product is CSARNNEQFF.

V and J are TRBV9 and TRBJ1-5; perhaps TRBD1 as D (5 bases). The CDR3 is 17 amino acids. V lost 0 bases and J lost 4, with 17 bases in between. Germline CDR1 is SGDLS and CDR2 is YYNGEE. CDR3: CASSVEVRGTSNQPQHF. As DNA, the CDR3 is TGTGCCAGCAGCGTAGAGGTTAGAGGGACTTCAAATCAGCCCCAGCATTTT.

This clone has only one observation. This chain joins TRBV6-5 and TRBJ2-2; a weak D match, TRBD1 (5 bases). Germline-derived CDR1 and CDR2 are MNHEY and SVGAGI. Trimming took off 5 bases at V and 6 bases at J, with 13 bases between the two ends. This CDR3 has 14 residues. The CDR3 DNA reads as TGTGCCAGCAGTCCCCTAGGGGTGGCCGGGGAGCTGTTTTTT. It codes for CASSPLGVAGELFF.

This clone was seen only a few times. This sequence joins TRBV7-2 and TRBJ1-6; D may be TRBD1 (5 bases). The germline gives CDR1 SGHTA, CDR2 FQGNSA. V lost 5 bases and J lost 4, with 12 bases in between. CDR3 length: 15 amino acids. The CDR3 DNA reads as TGTGCCAGCAGCCCCGGACAACTGTATAATTCACCCCTCCACTTT. It translates to CASSPGQLYNSPLHF.

V and J are TRBV30 and TRBJ1-3; 7 positions match TRBD1. The CDR3 covers 14 residues. V lost 1 base to trimming and J lost 4 bases; unmatched junction nucleotides: 4. Germline CDR1 is GTSNPN and CDR2 is SVGIG (reference sequence). CDR3 nucleotide sequence: TGTGCCTGGAGTGCCGGGACAGTAGGAAACACCATATATTTT. Protein sequence: CAWSAGTVGNTIYF.

As DNA, the CDR3 is TGTGCCAGCAGCTTAAAAAGCGGGGGGGCCGGGGAGCAGTACTTC. Its protein is CASSLKSGGAGEQYF. V gene TRBV13 combines with J gene TRBJ2-7; TRBD2 aligns across 10 bases. V lost 2 bases to trimming and J lost 7 bases; unmatched junction nucleotides: 8. The CDR3 consists of 15 residues. Germline CDR1 PRHDT, CDR2 FYEKMQ (reference sequence).

This clone was detected a few times. V usage is TRBV28 and J usage is TRBJ1-2, with 10 nucleotides matching TRBD1. CDR3 length: 16 amino acids. After removal of 6 bases from V and 1 base from J, the junction contained 8 bases not matched to a gene. CDR1 is MDHEN, CDR2 SYDVKM, per germline. Here the CDR3 DNA reads TGTGCCAGCAGGGGACAGGGGAAATGGAATAACTATGGCTACACCTTC. Protein: CASRGQGKWNNYGYTF.